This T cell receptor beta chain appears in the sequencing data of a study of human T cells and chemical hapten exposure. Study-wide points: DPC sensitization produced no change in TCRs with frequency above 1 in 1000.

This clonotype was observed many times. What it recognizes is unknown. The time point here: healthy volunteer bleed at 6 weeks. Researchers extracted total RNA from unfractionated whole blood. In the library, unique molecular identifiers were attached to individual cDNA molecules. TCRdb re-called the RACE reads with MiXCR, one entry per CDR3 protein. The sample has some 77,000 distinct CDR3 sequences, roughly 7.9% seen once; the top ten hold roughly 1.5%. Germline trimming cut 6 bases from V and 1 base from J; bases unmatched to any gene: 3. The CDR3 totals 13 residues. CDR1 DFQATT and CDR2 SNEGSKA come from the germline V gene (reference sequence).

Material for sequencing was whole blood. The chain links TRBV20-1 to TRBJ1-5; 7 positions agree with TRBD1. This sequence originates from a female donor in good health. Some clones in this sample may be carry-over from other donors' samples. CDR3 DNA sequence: TGCAGTGCCAAGGGACAGAGCAATCAGCCCCAGCATTTT. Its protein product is CSAKGQSNQPQHF.